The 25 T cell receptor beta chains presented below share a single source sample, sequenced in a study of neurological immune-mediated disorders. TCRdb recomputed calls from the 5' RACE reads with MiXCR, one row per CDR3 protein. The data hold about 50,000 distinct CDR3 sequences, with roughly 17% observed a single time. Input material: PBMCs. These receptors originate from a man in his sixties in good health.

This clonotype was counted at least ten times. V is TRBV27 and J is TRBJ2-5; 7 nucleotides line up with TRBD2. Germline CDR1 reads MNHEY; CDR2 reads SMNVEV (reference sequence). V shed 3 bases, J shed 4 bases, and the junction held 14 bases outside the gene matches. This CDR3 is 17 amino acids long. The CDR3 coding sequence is TGTGCCAGCAGTTTCCGCCCTAAGGCGGCGGGAGTAGAGACCCAGTACTTC. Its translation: CASSFRPKAAGVETQYF.

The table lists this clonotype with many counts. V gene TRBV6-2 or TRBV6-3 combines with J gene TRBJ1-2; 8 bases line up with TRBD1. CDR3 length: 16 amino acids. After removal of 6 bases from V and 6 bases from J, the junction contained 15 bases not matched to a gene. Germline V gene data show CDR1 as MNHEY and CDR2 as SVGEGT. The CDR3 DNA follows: TGTGCCAGCAGGAGAACCGGACAGGGCGGATTGGATGGCTACACCTTC. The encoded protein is CASRRTGQGGLDGYTF.

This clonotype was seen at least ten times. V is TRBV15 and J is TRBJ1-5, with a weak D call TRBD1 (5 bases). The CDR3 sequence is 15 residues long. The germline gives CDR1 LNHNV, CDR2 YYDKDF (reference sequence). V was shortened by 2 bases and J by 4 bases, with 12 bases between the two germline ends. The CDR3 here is CATSRSKGPNQPQHF. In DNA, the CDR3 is TGTGCCACCAGCAGATCAAAGGGGCCAAATCAGCCCCAGCATTTT.

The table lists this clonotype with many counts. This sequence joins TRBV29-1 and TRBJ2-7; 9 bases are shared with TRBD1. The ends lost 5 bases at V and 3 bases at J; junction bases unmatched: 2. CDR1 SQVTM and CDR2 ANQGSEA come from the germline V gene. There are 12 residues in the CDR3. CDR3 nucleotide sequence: TGCAGCGTTAAGGGACAGGGCTACGAGCAGTACTTC. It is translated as CSVKGQGYEQYF.

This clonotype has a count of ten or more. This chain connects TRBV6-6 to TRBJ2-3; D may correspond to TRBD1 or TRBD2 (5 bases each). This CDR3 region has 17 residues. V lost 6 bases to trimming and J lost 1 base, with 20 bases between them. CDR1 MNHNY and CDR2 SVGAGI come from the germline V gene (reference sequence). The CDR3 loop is CASSRTQTQGGTDTQYF. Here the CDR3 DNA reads TGTGCCAGCAGCCGAACCCAGACCCAGGGAGGCACAGATACGCAGTATTTT.

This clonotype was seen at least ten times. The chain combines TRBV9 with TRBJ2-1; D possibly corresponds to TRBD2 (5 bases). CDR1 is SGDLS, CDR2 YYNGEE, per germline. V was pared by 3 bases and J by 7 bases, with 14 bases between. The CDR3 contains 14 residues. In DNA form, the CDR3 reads TGTGCCAGCAGCGGATTGATGGGCGGGAATGAGCAGTTCTTC. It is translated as CASSGLMGGNEQFF.

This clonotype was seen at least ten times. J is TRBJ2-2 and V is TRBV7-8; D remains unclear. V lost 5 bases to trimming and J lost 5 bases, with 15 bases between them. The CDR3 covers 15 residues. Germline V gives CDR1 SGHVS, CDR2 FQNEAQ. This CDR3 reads CASSLLEGWTGELFF. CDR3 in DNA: TGTGCCAGCAGCCTCCTGGAAGGGTGGACCGGGGAGCTGTTTTTT.

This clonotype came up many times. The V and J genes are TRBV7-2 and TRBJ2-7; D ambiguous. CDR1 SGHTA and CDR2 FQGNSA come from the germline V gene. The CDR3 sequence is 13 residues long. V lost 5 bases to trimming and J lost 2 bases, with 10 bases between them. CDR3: CASSEATTYEQYF. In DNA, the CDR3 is TGTGCCAGCAGCGAGGCCACGACCTACGAGCAGTACTTC.

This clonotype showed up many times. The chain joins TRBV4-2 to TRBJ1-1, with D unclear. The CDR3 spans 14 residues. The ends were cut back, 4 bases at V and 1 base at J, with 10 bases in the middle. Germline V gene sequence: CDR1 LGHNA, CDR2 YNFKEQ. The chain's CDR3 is CASSRTERNTEAFF. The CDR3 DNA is TGTGCCAGCAGCCGGACTGAACGGAACACTGAAGCTTTCTTT.

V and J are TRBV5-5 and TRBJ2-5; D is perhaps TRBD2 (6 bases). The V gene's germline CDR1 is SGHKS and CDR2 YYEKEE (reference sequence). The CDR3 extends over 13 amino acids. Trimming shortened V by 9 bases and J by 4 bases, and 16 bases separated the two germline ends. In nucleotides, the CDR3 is TGTGCCAACAGTTCAAGGGGAGGAGAGACCCAGTACTTC. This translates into CANSSRGGETQYF.

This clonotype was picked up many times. CDR3 residues: CASSSSRGGTEAFF. CDR3 nucleotides: TGTGCCAGCAGCTCAAGTAGGGGGGGCACTGAAGCTTTCTTT. This chain uses TRBV7-2 with TRBJ1-1; TRBD1 is a possible D gene (6 bases). Germline assignment: CDR1 SGHTA and CDR2 FQGNSA. V lost 4 bases, J lost 4 bases, and 13 bases lay in between. CDR3 length equals 14 residues.

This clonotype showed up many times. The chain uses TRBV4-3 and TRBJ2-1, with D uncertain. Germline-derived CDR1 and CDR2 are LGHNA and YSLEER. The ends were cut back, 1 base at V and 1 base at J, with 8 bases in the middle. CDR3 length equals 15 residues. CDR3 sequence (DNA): TGCGCCAGCAGCCAAGGGGTTAGTTCCTACAATGAGCAGTTCTTC. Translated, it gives CASSQGVSSYNEQFF.

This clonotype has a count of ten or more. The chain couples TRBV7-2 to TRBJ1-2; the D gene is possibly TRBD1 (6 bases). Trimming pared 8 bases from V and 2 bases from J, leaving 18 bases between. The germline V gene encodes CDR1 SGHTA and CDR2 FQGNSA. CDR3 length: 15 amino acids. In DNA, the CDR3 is TGTGCCAGCGTACGGCCAGGGGTTGGCAACTATGGCTACACCTTC. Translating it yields CASVRPGVGNYGYTF.

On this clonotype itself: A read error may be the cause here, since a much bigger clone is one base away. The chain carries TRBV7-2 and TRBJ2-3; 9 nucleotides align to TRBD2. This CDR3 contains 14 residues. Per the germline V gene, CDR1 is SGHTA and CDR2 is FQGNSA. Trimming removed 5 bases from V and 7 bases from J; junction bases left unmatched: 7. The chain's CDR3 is CASSISGRENTQYF. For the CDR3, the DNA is TGTGCCAGCAGCATTAGCGGGAGAGAAAATACGCAGTATTTT.

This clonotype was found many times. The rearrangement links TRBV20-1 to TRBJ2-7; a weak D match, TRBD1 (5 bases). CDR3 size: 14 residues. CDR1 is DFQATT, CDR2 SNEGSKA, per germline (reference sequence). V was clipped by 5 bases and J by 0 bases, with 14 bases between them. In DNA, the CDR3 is TGCAGTGCTCCCGACAGTGTAAGCTCCTACGAGCAGTACTTC. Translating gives CSAPDSVSSYEQYF.

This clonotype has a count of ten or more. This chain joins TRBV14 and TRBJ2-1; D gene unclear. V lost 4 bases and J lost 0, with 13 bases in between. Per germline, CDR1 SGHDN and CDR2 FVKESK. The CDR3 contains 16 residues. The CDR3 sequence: CASSPERASSYNEQFF. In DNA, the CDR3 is TGTGCCAGCAGCCCCGAGCGCGCCAGCTCCTACAATGAGCAGTTCTTC.

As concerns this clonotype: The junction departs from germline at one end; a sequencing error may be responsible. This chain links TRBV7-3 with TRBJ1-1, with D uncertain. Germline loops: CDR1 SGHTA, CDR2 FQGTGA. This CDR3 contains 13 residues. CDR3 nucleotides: TGCGCCAGCAGCCCGGGCAGGCGATCGGCAGCTTTCTTT. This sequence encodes CASSPGRRSAAFF.

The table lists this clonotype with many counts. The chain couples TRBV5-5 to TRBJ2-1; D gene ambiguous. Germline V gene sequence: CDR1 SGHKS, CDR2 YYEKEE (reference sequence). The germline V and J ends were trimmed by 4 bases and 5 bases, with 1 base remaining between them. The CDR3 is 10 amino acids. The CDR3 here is CASSDNEQFF. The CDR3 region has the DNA TGTGCCAGCAGCGACAATGAGCAGTTCTTC.

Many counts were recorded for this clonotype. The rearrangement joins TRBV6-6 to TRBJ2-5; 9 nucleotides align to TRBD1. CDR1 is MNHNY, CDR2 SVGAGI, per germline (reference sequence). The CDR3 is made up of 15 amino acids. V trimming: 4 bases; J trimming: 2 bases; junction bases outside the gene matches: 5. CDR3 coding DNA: TGTGCCAGCAGTTCCTACAGGGGGCTTCAAGAGACCCAGTACTTC. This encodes CASSSYRGLQETQYF.

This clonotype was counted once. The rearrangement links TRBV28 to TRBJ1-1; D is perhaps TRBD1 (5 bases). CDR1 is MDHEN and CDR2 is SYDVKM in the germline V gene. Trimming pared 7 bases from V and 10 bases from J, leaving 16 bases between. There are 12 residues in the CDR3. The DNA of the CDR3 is TGTGCCAGCACCTCGGGACCTTGGGGAGCTTTCTTT. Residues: CASTSGPWGAFF.

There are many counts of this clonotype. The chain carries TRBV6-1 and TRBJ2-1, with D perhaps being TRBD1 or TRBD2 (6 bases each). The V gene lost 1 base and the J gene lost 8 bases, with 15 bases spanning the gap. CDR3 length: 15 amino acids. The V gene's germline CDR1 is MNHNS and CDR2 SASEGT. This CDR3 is CASSEVGGPLDEQFF. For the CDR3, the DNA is TGTGCCAGCAGTGAAGTAGGGGGGCCTTTGGATGAGCAGTTCTTC.

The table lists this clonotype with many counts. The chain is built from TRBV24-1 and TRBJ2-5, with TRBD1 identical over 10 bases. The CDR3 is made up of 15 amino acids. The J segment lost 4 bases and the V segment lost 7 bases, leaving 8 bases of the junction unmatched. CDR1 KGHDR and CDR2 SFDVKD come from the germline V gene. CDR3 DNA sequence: TGTGCCACCAGCAACGGACAGGGGGTGGGAGAGACCCAGTACTTC. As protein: CATSNGQGVGETQYF.

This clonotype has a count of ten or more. The CDR3 is CASGSHREVAEKLFF. DNA for the CDR3: TGTGCCAGCGGATCTCACAGGGAAGTAGCTGAAAAACTGTTTTTT. V and J are TRBV12-3 or TRBV12-4 and TRBJ1-4; TRBD1 might be the D (6 bases). This CDR3 region has 15 residues. The V end was cut by 8 bases, the J end by 7 bases, with 20 bases between.

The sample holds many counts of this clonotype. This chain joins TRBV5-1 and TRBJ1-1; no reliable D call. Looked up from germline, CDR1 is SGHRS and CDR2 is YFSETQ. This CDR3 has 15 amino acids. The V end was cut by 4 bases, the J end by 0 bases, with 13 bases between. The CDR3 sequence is CASSKQELMNTEAFF. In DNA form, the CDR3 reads TGCGCCAGCAGCAAACAAGAACTCATGAACACTGAAGCTTTCTTT.

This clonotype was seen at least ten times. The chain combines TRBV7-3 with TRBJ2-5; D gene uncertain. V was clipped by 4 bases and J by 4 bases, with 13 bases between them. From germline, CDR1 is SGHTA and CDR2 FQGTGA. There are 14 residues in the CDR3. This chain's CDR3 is CASSWAPAGETQYF. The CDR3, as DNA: TGTGCCAGCAGCTGGGCCCCGGCCGGAGAGACCCAGTACTTC.